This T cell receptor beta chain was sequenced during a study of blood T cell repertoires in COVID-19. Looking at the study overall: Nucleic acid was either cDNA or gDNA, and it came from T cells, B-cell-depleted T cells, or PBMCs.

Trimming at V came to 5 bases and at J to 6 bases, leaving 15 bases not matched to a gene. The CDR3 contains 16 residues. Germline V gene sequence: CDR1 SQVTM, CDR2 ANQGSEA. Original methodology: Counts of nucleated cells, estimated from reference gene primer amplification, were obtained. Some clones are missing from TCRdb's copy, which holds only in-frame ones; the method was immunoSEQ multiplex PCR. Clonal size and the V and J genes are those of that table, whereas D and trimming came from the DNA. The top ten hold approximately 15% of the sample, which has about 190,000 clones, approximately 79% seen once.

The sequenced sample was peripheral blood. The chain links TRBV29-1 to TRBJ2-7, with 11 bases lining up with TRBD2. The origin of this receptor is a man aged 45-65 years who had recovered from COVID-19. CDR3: CSVKTSGSTTYPEQYF. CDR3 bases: TGCAGCGTTAAAACTAGCGGGAGCACTACCTATCCCGAGCAGTACTTC.